This TCR beta chain appears in the sequencing data of a study of sequential checkpoint blockade in melanoma. In the study overall: First-line arms were nivolumab then ipilimumab, or the reverse, randomized 1:1.

This CDR3 region has 16 residues. The germline CDR1 and CDR2 sequences are SGHNT and YYREEE (reference sequence). Trimming cost V 4 bases and J 3 bases; bases outside gene matches: 13. Here immunoSEQ multiplex PCR was the method, and the copy in TCRdb shows in-frame clones only, minus some. The table shows roughly 12,000 clones, with roughly 79% occurring only once. Regarding treatment: randomized to nivolumab then ipilimumab (arm A) or the reverse (arm B). None of the patients previously received DNA-damaging chemotherapy. Live CD3+CD8+ CD19− CD56− cells were sorted from PBMCs. Sequenced here: CD8+ T cells sorted from blood (inferred from file names), sampled from a patient given nivolumab and ipilimumab in sequence. This sequence was found in a human donor with melanoma. The J gene is TRBJ2-7, the V gene TRBV5-4; 7 bases align to TRBD1. In DNA, the CDR3 is TGTGCCAGCAGCGCTTCCGCCGGGACAGATTTCTACGAGCAGTACTTC. This sequence encodes CASSASAGTDFYEQYF.